These 25 T cell receptor beta chains originate from one sample sequenced in a study of pediatric ulcerative colitis. The data were produced by immunoSEQ multiplex PCR, yet TCRdb's version contains in-frame clones alone and is incomplete. The sample includes around 61,000 clones, less than 90% seen only once; the top ten take around 3.3%. Material for sequencing was blood. These receptors all come from a boy younger than 18 with severe ulcerative colitis.

This clone was observed a handful of times. CDR3 residues: CASRSDRGEEKLFF. The CDR3 DNA reads as TGTGCCAGCAGGTCGGACAGGGGGGAGGAAAAACTGTTTTTT. The gene calls are TRBV2 and TRBJ1-4, with 10 bases fitting TRBD1. The V segment lost 6 bases and the J segment 8 bases; nucleotides outside the gene matches: 6. CDR3 length: 14 amino acids. Germline assignment: CDR1 SNHLY and CDR2 FYNNEI.

The chain couples TRBV18 to TRBJ2-1; D is perhaps TRBD1 or TRBD2 (5 bases each). Germline V gives CDR1 KGHSH, CDR2 LQKENI. V lost 8 bases to trimming and J lost 7 bases, with 21 bases between them. This CDR3 comprises 15 residues. As DNA, the CDR3 is TGTGCCAGCCCACGTTGGGCAGGGCCGGGGAATGAGCAGTTCTTC. This encodes CASPRWAGPGNEQFF.

V is TRBV4-1 and J is TRBJ2-5; 8 bases are a match to TRBD2. The CDR3 runs 15 residues. V trimming: 1 base; J trimming: 1 base; junction bases outside the gene matches: 2. Per germline, CDR1 MGHRA and CDR2 YSYEKL. CDR3 sequence: CASSQGLAFQETQYF. The CDR3 DNA reads as TGCGCCAGCAGCCAAGGACTAGCGTTCCAAGAGACCCAGTACTTC.

The V gene is TRBV19, the J gene TRBJ1-2; D possibly corresponds to TRBD1 (6 bases). V was clipped by 3 bases and J by 6 bases, with 11 bases between them. From germline, CDR1 is LNHDA and CDR2 SQIVND (reference sequence). The CDR3 length is 13 residues. The CDR3 region has the DNA TGTGCCAGTAGTATTCAAGGGGGTGATGGCTACACCTTC. Translation: CASSIQGGDGYTF.

The rearrangement links TRBV9 to TRBJ1-1; D unresolved. The germline gives CDR1 SGDLS, CDR2 YYNGEE. This CDR3 contains 15 residues. Trimming shortened V by 4 bases and J by 6 bases, and 19 bases separated the two germline ends. The DNA of the CDR3 is TGTGCCAGCAGCTCCCACGGAGGGCAAATGGCTGAAGCTTTCTTT. It codes for CASSSHGGQMAEAFF.

The CDR3 bases are TGTGCCATCAGTGAGTCACGAGCGAGTACTGAAGCTTTCTTT. This encodes CAISESRASTEAFF. The chain recombines TRBV10-3 with TRBJ1-1; no clear D. V lost 0 bases, J lost 5 bases, and 10 bases lay in between. This CDR3 is built from 14 residues. In germline, CDR1 is ENHRY, CDR2 SYGVKD.

This chain uses TRBV7-2 with TRBJ1-5; 8 nucleotides agree with TRBD1. The ends lost 5 bases at V and 7 bases at J; junction bases unmatched: 10. The CDR3 runs 15 residues. Germline V gene data show CDR1 as SGHTA and CDR2 as FQGNSA. CDR3 bases: TGTGCCAGCAGCATCGAGCAGGGGGCAAGACAGCCCCAGCATTTT. Translated: CASSIEQGARQPQHF.

This chain links TRBV6-6 with TRBJ2-5; 8 bases match TRBD2. Germline lookup yields CDR1 MNHNY and CDR2 SVGAGI (reference sequence). This CDR3 is built from 14 residues. The V and J ends lost 5 bases and 5 bases, in that order; junction bases with no gene match: 7. The CDR3 sequence is CASSPSGRGETQYF. CDR3 nucleotides: TGTGCCAGCAGTCCTTCCGGGAGGGGGGAGACCCAGTACTTC.

The rearrangement links TRBV6-5 to TRBJ1-2, with 7 bases identical to TRBD1. CDR1 is MNHEY, CDR2 SVGAGI, per germline. The CDR3 runs 13 residues. After removal of 4 bases from V and 1 base from J, the junction contained 0 bases not matched to a gene. In DNA, the CDR3 is TGTGCCAGCAGTTGGGACAGTAACTATGGCTACACCTTC. Its translation is CASSWDSNYGYTF.

The V call is TRBV7-9, the J call TRBJ2-7; TRBD2 might be the D (5 bases). V was pared by 5 bases and J by 6 bases, with 20 bases between. This CDR3 region has 15 residues. Germline CDR1 SEHNR, CDR2 FQNEAQ (reference sequence). CDR3 in amino acids: CASSPPRSTRFEQYF. Written as DNA, the CDR3 is TGTGCCAGCAGCCCACCGAGGTCAACTAGATTCGAGCAGTACTTC.

The count of this clone is one. The V gene is TRBV6-5, the J gene TRBJ1-4; D may be TRBD1 (5 bases). Germline V gene data show CDR1 as MNHEY and CDR2 as SVGAGI. CDR3 length: 15 residues. The ends were cut back, 5 bases at V and 0 bases at J, with 10 bases in the middle. The chain's CDR3 is CASSRDLATNEKLFF. The CDR3 bases are TGTGCCAGCAGTCGGGACCTTGCAACTAATGAAAAACTGTTTTTT.

The chain couples TRBV30 to TRBJ1-1; D is ambiguous. The CDR3 length is 12 residues. Per germline, CDR1 GTSNPN and CDR2 SVGIG (reference sequence). V was trimmed by 7 bases and J by 0 bases, leaving 9 bases between them. In nucleotides, the CDR3 is TGTGCCTCCTACAGTCTGAACACTGAAGCTTTCTTT. Its translation is CASYSLNTEAFF.

This clone was seen a handful of times. This CDR3 is also generated by other DNA sequences in the sample. The chain employs TRBV18 and TRBJ1-3; D is uncertain. Germline V gives CDR1 KGHSH, CDR2 LQKENI. This CDR3 spans 14 amino acids. V was cut by 1 base and J by 0 bases, with 4 bases left in between. The CDR3 DNA follows: TGTGCCAGCTCACCACAAGGCTCTGGAAACACCATATATTTT. Protein: CASSPQGSGNTIYF.

In this sample, this clone turned up a few times. The chain joins TRBV19 to TRBJ1-3; 8 bases agree with TRBD1. Germline V gene sequence: CDR1 LNHDA, CDR2 SQIVND (reference sequence). The trim removed 3 bases at V and 0 bases at J, leaving 1 base unmatched. The CDR3 is 15 residues long. CDR3 loop: CASSMDRDSGNTIYF. In DNA form, the CDR3 reads TGTGCCAGTAGTATGGACAGGGACTCTGGAAACACCATATATTTT.

This clone occurred a few times. The gene calls are TRBV19 and TRBJ1-5; no firm D call. The germline V and J ends were trimmed by 5 bases and 7 bases, with 9 bases remaining between them. The germline gives CDR1 LNHDA, CDR2 SQIVND (reference sequence). This CDR3 region has 12 residues. In DNA form, the CDR3 reads TGTGCCAGTAGTTTCGCGAAGCAGCCCCAGCATTTT. This gives the protein CASSFAKQPQHF.

This clone occurred once. This sequence joins TRBV2 and TRBJ2-1; possible D gene TRBD2, 5 bases. Germline V CDR1 and CDR2: SNHLY, FYNNEI. CDR3 length: 13 amino acids. V was clipped by 7 bases and J by 7 bases, with 14 bases between them. The DNA for the CDR3 is TGTGCCAGCATTACGAGGGAGAGGAATGAGCAGTTCTTC. Residues: CASITRERNEQFF.

V usage is TRBV25-1 and J usage is TRBJ2-7; D gene ambiguous. The CDR3 is 11 amino acids. Per germline, CDR1 MGHDK and CDR2 SYGVNS. Trimming took off 1 base at V and 7 bases at J, with 5 bases between the two ends. CDR3 coding DNA: TGTGCCAGCAGTGAATTCGGTGAGCAGTACTTC. This sequence encodes CASSEFGEQYF.

The chain links TRBV9 to TRBJ2-7; D remains unclear. Between the trimmed V and J ends, which lost 0 bases and 0 bases, there was a span of 7 bases. Germline loops: CDR1 SGDLS, CDR2 YYNGEE. This CDR3 comprises 14 residues. For the CDR3, the DNA is TGTGCCAGCAGCGTAGGCGGTGACTCCTACGAGCAGTACTTC. Amino acid sequence: CASSVGGDSYEQYF.

This clone was found once. The CDR3 loop reads CASNSGAHTEAFF. The CDR3 DNA is TGTGCCTCGAATTCGGGGGCCCACACTGAAGCTTTCTTT. V usage is TRBV19 and J usage is TRBJ1-1; D might be TRBD1 (6 bases). Germline V gene lookup returns CDR1 LNHDA and CDR2 SQIVND (reference sequence). The CDR3 spans 13 residues. V dropped 11 bases and J dropped 3 bases, with 16 bases sitting between them.

This sequence joins TRBV7-9 and TRBJ2-2, with D perhaps matching TRBD1 or TRBD2 (5 bases each). The CDR3 has 19 residues. V was pared by 1 base and J by 5 bases, with 23 bases between. Germline loops: CDR1 SEHNR, CDR2 FQNEAQ (reference sequence). The CDR3 DNA sequence: TGTGCCAGCAGCTTAGATGCAGGGACGAGGTTTTGGCTTACCGGGGAGCTGTTTTTT. Translation: CASSLDAGTRFWLTGELFF.

The V call is TRBV13, the J call TRBJ1-2, with D possibly TRBD1 on 6 matching bases. The CDR3 has 19 amino acids. Germline V gives CDR1 PRHDT, CDR2 FYEKMQ (reference sequence). V dropped 5 bases and J dropped 4 bases, with 29 bases sitting between them. The CDR3 loop is CASSMEPDRSLYSRYGYTF. CDR3 DNA: TGTGCCAGCAGCATGGAGCCTGACAGGAGTCTCTATTCCCGCTATGGCTACACCTTC. The full variable domain, rest sourced from reference TRBV13 and TRBJ1-2, is AAGVIQSPRHLIKEKRETATLKCYPIPRHDTVYWYQQGPGQDPQFLISFYEKMQSDKGSIPDRFSAQQFSDYHSELNMSSLELGDSALYFCASSMEPDRSLYSRYGYTFGSGTRLTVV.

The J gene is TRBJ1-3, the V gene TRBV5-4; 10 bases are shared with TRBD1. The CDR3 covers 14 residues. Germline CDR1 is SGHNT and CDR2 is YYREEE (reference sequence). V gave up 4 bases and J gave up 4 bases; unmatched junction bases: 2. This chain's CDR3 is CASSLTGGGNTIYF. CDR3 in DNA: TGTGCCAGCAGCCTGACAGGGGGCGGAAACACCATATATTTT.

This sequence joins TRBV11-2 and TRBJ2-7, with a possible D match to TRBD2 (6 bases). The V end lost 6 bases, the J end lost 4 bases, and 25 bases lay between the germline ends. Germline values: CDR1 SGHAT, CDR2 FQNNGV. This CDR3 is built from 17 residues. Here the CDR3 reads CASRPPEVGGRAYEQYF. In DNA, the CDR3 is TGTGCCAGCAGACCCCCTGAAGTTGGGGGGAGAGCGTACGAGCAGTACTTC.

The genes are TRBV5-6 and TRBJ2-7; weak D call: TRBD1 (6 bases). V gave up 4 bases and J gave up 4 bases, with 15 bases separating them. The V gene's germline CDR1 is SGHDT and CDR2 YYEEEE. The CDR3 totals 14 residues. The CDR3 here is CASSLTGMVYEQYF. The CDR3 coding sequence is TGTGCCAGCAGCCTAACAGGGATGGTTTACGAGCAGTACTTC.

This rearrangement joins TRBV7-9 to TRBJ2-5; 12 bases align to TRBD2. The length of the CDR3 is 16 residues. J gave up 5 bases and V 5 bases, and 9 bases lay outside the gene matches. Germline V gene sequence: CDR1 SEHNR, CDR2 FQNEAQ (reference sequence). The CDR3 coding sequence is TGTGCCAGCAGCAACTCAACCCTAGCGGGAGGGGAGACCCAGTACTTC. Amino acids: CASSNSTLAGGETQYF.